This paragraph reports one T cell receptor (beta chain). This sample was included in a study of blood T cell repertoires in COVID-19. The assay was immunoSEQ multiplex PCR, and TCRdb's table has in-frame clones only and misses some. Of fewer than 250,000 clones in the sample, around 86% were seen once. The CDR3 is 12 amino acids. V shed 8 bases and J 4 bases; nucleotides not matched to a gene: 4. Germline lookup yields CDR1 MNHEY and CDR2 SVGAGI. The sample consisted of peripheral blood. The chain combines TRBV6-5 with TRBJ2-7, with 8 positions matching TRBD1. This TCR was sampled from a man in his fifties or sixties who had recovered from COVID-19. The CDR3 loop reads CASAGGSYEQYF. The CDR3 bases are TGTGCCAGCGCAGGGGGCAGTTACGAGCAGTACTTC.